Below are 8 T cell receptor beta chains sequenced from a single sample in a study of shared clonotypes between healthy human individuals. Sequenced by immunoSEQ multiplex PCR; TCRdb stores in-frame clones only, minus some. Found here are over a million clones, about 80% of them singletons; the top ten hold roughly 0.57%. The specimen sequenced was memory CD4+ T cells from PBMCs. Subset in this sample: CD45RA-negative fraction. The receptors were sampled from a man younger than 35 in good health. Some clones in this sample may be carry-over from other donors' samples.

The CDR3 sequence: CSVEGYEQYF. As DNA, the CDR3 is TGCAGCGTTGAAGGATACGAGCAGTACTTC. This rearrangement joins TRBV29-1 to TRBJ2-7; D not resolved. CDR1 and CDR2 from the germline V gene are SQVTM and ANQGSEA. The CDR3 is 10 amino acids. The V gene lost 1 base and the J gene lost 4 bases, with 2 bases spanning the gap.

The chain combines TRBV15 with TRBJ1-1; D is uncertain. Germline V gene lookup returns CDR1 LNHNV and CDR2 YYDKDF (reference sequence). CDR3 length: 15 residues. Trimming shortened V by 1 base and J by 4 bases, and 13 bases separated the two germline ends. For the CDR3, the DNA is TGTGCCACCAGCAGAGGTCGGGGAATAGGCACTGAAGCTTTCTTT. Its translation: CATSRGRGIGTEAFF.

This clone has a single count. The chain has TRBV27 and TRBJ2-7, with TRBD1 matching 8 bases. Germline values: CDR1 MNHEY, CDR2 SMNVEV (reference sequence). The ends lost 8 bases at V and 6 bases at J; junction bases unmatched: 12. The CDR3 is made up of 14 amino acids. CDR3 in amino acids: CASRLATGASEQYF. The CDR3 bases are TGTGCCAGCCGCCTGGCGACAGGGGCCTCCGAGCAGTACTTC.

J is TRBJ2-5 and V is TRBV11-2; no firm D call. The germline V gene has CDR1 SGHAT and CDR2 FQNNGV. The CDR3 runs to 14 residues. V lost 1 base to trimming and J lost 3 bases, with 9 bases between them. The CDR3 nucleotides read TGTGCCAGCAGCTTAGTGTACAGAAAAGAGACCCAGTACTTC. Translating it yields CASSLVYRKETQYF.

A note on this clone: The same CDR3 is also encoded by other DNA sequences in this sample. This rearrangement joins TRBV18 to TRBJ1-5; 7 bases line up with TRBD1. J lost 1 base, V lost 1 base, and 1 base had no gene match. Per germline, CDR1 KGHSH and CDR2 LQKENI. The CDR3 loop spans 15 amino acids. The CDR3 DNA follows: TGTGCCAGCTCACCACAGGGGGCAAGCAATCAGCCCCAGCATTTT. It yields the protein CASSPQGASNQPQHF.

The V and J genes are TRBV15 and TRBJ2-3; 10 positions match TRBD2. Germline V gene data show CDR1 as LNHNV and CDR2 as YYDKDF (reference sequence). V gave up 3 bases and J gave up 1 base; unmatched junction bases: 1. The length of the CDR3 is 15 residues. The DNA of the CDR3 is TGTGCCACCAGCAGTAGCGGGAGGCGCACAGATACGCAGTATTTT. Translation gives CATSSSGRRTDTQYF.

The genes are TRBV18 and TRBJ2-3, with D perhaps assigned TRBD1 or TRBD2 (5 bases each). CDR3 length: 17 amino acids. CDR1 and CDR2 from the germline V gene are KGHSH and LQKENI. Trimming took off 2 bases at V and 5 bases at J, with 20 bases between the two ends. The CDR3 region has the DNA TGTGCCAGCTCACCAAGGAATTCGAGGGGAGCAGGAGATACGCAGTATTTT. This translates into CASSPRNSRGAGDTQYF. Together with reference TRBV18 and TRBJ2-3, the CDR3 gives the full variable domain: NAGVMQNPRHLVRRRGQEARLRCSPMKGHSHVYWYRQLPEEGLKFMVYLQKENIIDESGMPKERFSAEFPKEGPSILRIQQVVRGDSAAYFCASSPRNSRGAGDTQYFGPGTRLTVL.

Remarks on this clone: Only one base separates this from a far larger clonotype, so it likely reflects a read error. Distinct nucleotide sequences in the sample also encode this CDR3. This chain uses TRBV5-4 with TRBJ2-3, with no clear D. CDR1 is SGHNT, CDR2 YYREEE, per germline (reference sequence). The CDR3 loop spans 12 amino acids. Trimming pared 1 base from V and 2 bases from J, leaving 2 bases between. Here the CDR3 DNA reads TGTGCCAGCAGCTTGATCACAGATACGCAGTATTTT. Amino acid sequence: CASSLITDTQYF.